These 10 T cell receptor beta chains originate from one sample sequenced in a study of blood T cells in healthy people across ages. A second PCR of 7 to 11 cycles used a sample-barcoded 5' primer and a J-beta primer mix. TCRdb ran MiXCR on the 5' RACE reads and lists one entry per CDR3 protein. In the table there are 850,000 to 950,000 distinct CDR3 sequences, under 30% of which are singletons. What was sequenced was blood. The origin of the receptors is a woman older than 75 in good health.

This clonotype was recorded many times. This sequence joins TRBV5-1 and TRBJ1-2; D may be TRBD1 (5 bases). CDR1 is SGHRS, CDR2 YFSETQ, per germline. Deletions cut 0 bases from V and 1 base from J, with 7 bases between. This CDR3 has 14 amino acids. In DNA form, the CDR3 reads TGCGCCAGCAGCTTGGCCGACAGTAACTATGGCTACACCTTC. Its translation: CASSLADSNYGYTF.

About this clonotype itself: One end of the junction does not line up with germline, which may come from a read error. This rearrangement joins TRBV20-1 to TRBJ1-1; TRBD1 aligns across 9 bases. CDR1 and CDR2 from the germline V gene are DFQATT and SNEGSKA (reference sequence). The CDR3 sequence is 13 residues long. CDR3 protein: CSARGTGVTGAFF. CDR3 coding DNA: TGCAGTGCTAGAGGGACAGGGGTGACTGGAGCTTTCTTT.

This sequence joins TRBV6-8 and TRBJ2-7; the D is unclear. The V gene lost 2 bases and the J gene lost 4 bases, with 9 bases spanning the gap. Germline V lookup: CDR1 MNHGY, CDR2 SAAAGT. CDR3 size: 13 residues. The chain's CDR3 is CASSYACGYEQYF. For the CDR3, the DNA is TGTGCCAGCAGTTACGCTTGTGGGTACGAGCAGTACTTC.

V gene TRBV6-1 combines with J gene TRBJ2-2; 10 bases fit TRBD2. The CDR3 is made up of 17 amino acids. Germline CDR1 is MNHNS and CDR2 is SASEGT. V dropped 1 base and J dropped 6; count of bases not matched to a gene: 8. The CDR3 coding sequence is TGTGCCAGCAGTGAAGTGCTTCAGCGGGGGGGCTCCGGGGAGCTGTTTTTT. It is translated as CASSEVLQRGGSGELFF.

This clonotype has a handful of counts. Possible read error: a much larger clone is one base away. The rearrangement links TRBV11-2 to TRBJ2-1, with TRBD2 identical over 12 bases. The better agreement between TRBJ2-7 and the DNA end casts doubt on the J call. The CDR3 is made up of 17 amino acids. From germline, CDR1 is SGHAT and CDR2 FQNNGV. CDR3 coding DNA: TGTGCCAGCAGCCCACTAGCGGGGGGTCAAACGTACAATGAGCAGTACTTC. This encodes CASSPLAGGQTYNEQYF.

There are many counts of this clonotype. This chain links TRBV12-3 or TRBV12-4 with TRBJ1-5; D gene unclear. This CDR3 has 13 amino acids. Trimming pared 3 bases from V and 7 bases from J, leaving 10 bases between. CDR3 loop: CASSFEGRQPQHF. The CDR3, as DNA: TGTGCCAGCAGTTTTGAGGGCCGGCAGCCCCAGCATTTT.

Comment on this clonotype: A clone one base away is much larger, so this may be a read error. V gene TRBV12-3 or TRBV12-4 combines with J gene TRBJ1-2; possibly TRBD1 for D (6 bases). V gave up 5 bases and J gave up 4 bases, with 11 bases separating them. The CDR3 extends over 13 amino acids. The CDR3 region is CASSVDRFYGYTF. CDR3 DNA: TGTGCCAGCAGTGTTGACAGGTTCTATGGCTACACCTTC.

This clonotype showed up just a few times. This chain uses TRBV6-1 with TRBJ1-6, with D perhaps matching TRBD1 (6 bases). The V end lost 2 bases, the J end lost 10 bases, and 18 bases lay between the germline ends. This CDR3 has 16 amino acids. Germline loops: CDR1 MNHNS, CDR2 SASEGT. This CDR3 reads CASSERGDMRRSPLHF. The CDR3, as DNA: TGTGCCAGCAGTGAACGGGGGGACATGAGGCGGTCACCCCTCCACTTT.

This clonotype was observed at least ten times. This chain connects TRBV12-3 or TRBV12-4 to TRBJ1-5; D perhaps matches TRBD1 (6 bases). This CDR3 has 15 residues. V dropped 1 base and J dropped 2 bases, with 9 bases sitting between them. This CDR3 reads CASSLGSGGNQPQHF. The CDR3 DNA follows: TGTGCCAGCAGTTTAGGATCAGGGGGCAATCAGCCCCAGCATTTT.

This clonotype was recorded many times. This rearrangement joins TRBV6-6 to TRBJ1-2, with D maybe TRBD1 (6 bases). Germline V gene lookup returns CDR1 MNHNY and CDR2 SVGAGI (reference sequence). The CDR3 length is 12 residues. The V and J ends lost 7 bases and 3 bases respectively, with 9 bases between them. CDR3 nucleotide sequence: TGTGCCAGCAATACAGGGTACTATGGCTACACCTTC. Protein product: CASNTGYYGYTF.